A selection of T cell receptor beta chains follows, all from one sample in a study of graft-versus-host responses after intestinal transplantation. Some clones are missing from TCRdb's copy, which holds only in-frame ones; the method was immunoSEQ multiplex PCR. The sample yields roughly 15,000 clones, roughly 32% seen once. Sequenced here: alloreactive CD8+ T cells from a mixed lymphocyte reaction culture, sampled before intestinal transplant. These receptors were taken from a human patient who received an intestinal transplant. CDR3s include the opening cysteine and the closing phenylalanine or tryptophan. The D gene is left open where the match is weak. Only some rows state a clone size, as once, few, many or a class for expanded clones.

TRBV7-2,.,TRBJ1-3,.,TGTGCCAGCAGCTTACTGGTGGAAGTGCTGGCTGGAAACACCATATATTTT,CASSLLVEVLAGNTIYF
TRBV27,few,TRBJ2-7,.,TGTGCCAGCAGTTTCTCGGGACATAACTCCTACGAGCAGTACTTC,CASSFSGHNSYEQYF
TRBV27,.,TRBJ1-2,TRBD1,TGTGCCAGCAGTTTTGGACAGGGTTACGGCTACACCTTC,CASSFGQGYGYTF
TRBV4-1,.,TRBJ2-5,TRBD2,TGCGCCAGCAGCCAAGGACTAGCGGGGGGGCTTGGAGAGACCCAGTACTTC,CASSQGLAGGLGETQYF
TRBV21-1,.,TRBJ2-1,.,TGTGCCAGCAGCAACTCCAGACAGGGGGAGGGCGGCAATGAGCAGTTCTTC,CASSNSRQGEGGNEQFF
TRBV7-9,.,TRBJ1-5,.,TGTGCCAGCAGCTTATCATCGCGGCTGGGGGGCGAGAATCAGCCCCAGCATTTT,CASSLSSRLGGENQPQHF
TRBV6-1,.,TRBJ2-2,.,TGTGCCAGCAGTGAGAGGGACGGGGAGCTGTTTTTT,CASSERDGELFF
TRBV5-6,.,TRBJ2-1,.,TGTGCCAGCAGCTTGCGACGACTCCAGGACAATGAGCAGTTCTTC,CASSLRRLQDNEQFF
TRBV2,.,TRBJ1-1,.,TGTGCCAGCCCCCTGGAAAGTACTGAAGCTTTCTTT,CASPLESTEAFF
TRBV6-1,few,TRBJ1-4,.,TGTGCCAGCAGTGAAGCGAGCTTTAATGAAAAACTGTTTTTT,CASSEASFNEKLFF
TRBV6-5,.,TRBJ1-2,.,TGTGCCAGCAGTTATTGGTTACATCGGGGCTACACCTTC,CASSYWLHRGYTF
TRBV13,.,TRBJ2-1,.,TGTGCCAGCAGCACGGTGCTTAGGTCCTACAATGAGCAGTTCTTC,CASSTVLRSYNEQFF
TRBV19,.,TRBJ2-1,.,TGTGCCAGTAGTATAGATCCTAGTCCCATTAATGAGCAGTTCTTC,CASSIDPSPINEQFF
TRBV6-1,few,TRBJ1-1,.,TGTGCCAGCAGTGAAATGGCGGCCAACACTGAAGCTTTCTTT,CASSEMAANTEAFF
TRBV27,.,TRBJ1-6,.,TGTGCCAGCGGAAGAGGGGGGGCGGGGTATAATTCACCCCTCCACTTT,CASGRGGAGYNSPLHF
TRBV7-3,few,TRBJ2-3,TRBD2,TGTGCCAGCAGCTTCAGCGGGGCCATCACAGATACGCAGTATTTT,CASSFSGAITDTQYF
TRBV19,.,TRBJ2-1,TRBD1,TGTGCCACCCGACAGGGCCATGAGCAGTTCTTC,CATRQGHEQFF
TRBV19,few,TRBJ1-1,.,TGTGCCAGCCAAGAAACACTAAACACTGAAGCTTTCTTT,CASQETLNTEAFF
TRBV5-4,medium-sized,TRBJ2-7,TRBD2,TGTGCCAGCAGCCTGGGACTAGCGAGGGAGCAGTACTTC,CASSLGLAREQYF
TRBV6-1,.,TRBJ2-7,.,TGTGCCAGCAGTGAGGCGGGGCCCTACGAGCAGTACTTC,CASSEAGPYEQYF
TRBV6-5,.,TRBJ1-1,.,TGTGCCAGCAGTTACTCGGGGATGAACACTGAAGCTTTCTTT,CASSYSGMNTEAFF
TRBV5-1,medium-sized,TRBJ2-3,.,TGCGCCAGCAGCGATACAGGAGGGCAATATCCAGATACGCAGTATTTT,CASSDTGGQYPDTQYF
TRBV11-2,.,TRBJ2-6,.,TGTGCCAGCAGCTGTTTCGAAACACAACAAAGTCGGGCCAACGTCCTGACTTTC,CASSCFETQQSRANVLTF
TRBV9,.,TRBJ2-7,.,TGTGCCAGCAGCCCGAACCGACAGGTTAGCTCCTACGAGCAGTACTTC,CASSPNRQVSSYEQYF
TRBV7-9,.,TRBJ1-2,.,TGTGCCAGCAGCTTAAGGCAGGGAGAGGACTCTAACTATGGCTACACCTTC,CASSLRQGEDSNYGYTF
TRBV6-1,.,TRBJ2-7,.,TGTGCCAGCAGGGAAGGGGGACACGAGCAGTACTTC,CASREGGHEQYF
TRBV30,.,TRBJ1-1,.,TGTGCCTGGAGTCCGGCGAACACTGAAGCTTTCTTT,CAWSPANTEAFF
TRBV7-9,few,TRBJ2-1,TRBD2,TGTGCCAGCAGCTACCGACTAGCGGGGTACAATGAGCAGTTCTTC,CASSYRLAGYNEQFF
TRBV21-1,.,TRBJ2-3,.,TGTGCCAGCAGCAAAGTTCAGGGGGGCACAGATACGCAGTATTTT,CASSKVQGGTDTQYF
TRBV27,few,TRBJ2-7,.,TGTGCCAGCAGTTTATTCCCCACTCAACTTAGCTCCTACGAGCAGTACTTC,CASSLFPTQLSSYEQYF
TRBV4-1,.,TRBJ1-4,.,TGCGCCAGCAGATCCGGGTCTTCTAATGAAAAACTGTTTTTT,CASRSGSSNEKLFF
TRBV4-1,.,TRBJ2-2,TRBD2,TGCGCCAGCAGCCAGACTAGCGGGTTTGACACCGGGGAGCTGTTTTTT,CASSQTSGFDTGELFF
TRBV19,.,TRBJ2-1,.,TGTGCCAGTAGTATACCAAGATTAGGGCGGGAAGAGGAGCAGTTCTTC,CASSIPRLGREEEQFF
TRBV5-8,few,TRBJ1-6,.,TGTGCCAGCAGCTTAAGCCACAGGTTGGAAACCTATAATTCACCCCTCCACTTT,CASSLSHRLETYNSPLHF
TRBV13,few,TRBJ2-1,.,TGTGCCAGCAGCCCAGGGACTTCTGAGCAGTTCTTC,CASSPGTSEQFF
TRBV4-1,.,TRBJ2-3,TRBD1,TGCGCCAGCAGGGGACCGGGACAGAGCACAGATACGCAGTATTTT,CASRGPGQSTDTQYF
TRBV11-1,few,TRBJ2-1,TRBD2,TGTGCCAGCAGCCGGACTAGCGGGTGGTTCTCGTACAATGAGCAGTTCTTC,CASSRTSGWFSYNEQFF
TRBV19,.,TRBJ1-1,.,TGTGCCAGTAGTAAGGTTGAGGGGATGAACACTGAAGCTTTCTTT,CASSKVEGMNTEAFF
TRBV27,.,TRBJ1-1,.,TGTGCCAGCAGCACCGGGGGGGGAACTGAAGCTTTCTTT,CASSTGGGTEAFF
TRBV6-6,.,TRBJ1-1,.,TGTGCCAGCAGTTACTCGAAAGGGGGCACTGAAGCTTTCTTT,CASSYSKGGTEAFF
TRBV15,.,TRBJ2-3,TRBD2,TGTGCCACCAGCAGAGATCTAACTAGCGGGGGGGAAGATACGCAGTATTTT,CATSRDLTSGGEDTQYF